What follows are 5 T cell receptor beta chains derived from one specimen sequenced in a study of CD8+CD57+ T cells in acquired aplastic anemia. By flow cytometry, patients selected for sequencing had shown an expansion of CD8+CD57+ cells. Profiling of TCR beta VDJ combinations and CDR3 sequences used genomic DNA as template. MiXCR, run by TCRdb on the reads, gives a single entry per CDR3 protein. The sample contains 110,000 or so distinct CDR3 sequences, over 55% of which appear only once. The sample comprised sorted CD4+, CD8+, or CD8+CD57+ T cells (not recorded which) from PBMCs. All receptors derive from a human donor with aplastic anemia.

This clonotype was found many times. This chain joins TRBV3-1 and TRBJ2-7, with D perhaps given as TRBD1 or TRBD2 (6 bases each). The CDR3 runs 16 residues. Trimming took 1 base from V and 0 from J, leaving 13 bases between them. Looked up from germline, CDR1 is LGHDT and CDR2 is YNNKEL (reference sequence). The CDR3 loop is CASSQGRDTSSYEQYF. CDR3 DNA: TGTGCCAGCAGCCAAGGGAGGGACACCTCCTCCTACGAGCAGTACTTC.

The table lists this clonotype with many counts. The chain has TRBV4-2 and TRBJ2-7; 7 bases match TRBD2. This CDR3 has 16 residues. Germline lookup yields CDR1 LGHNA and CDR2 YNFKEQ. The V gene end was trimmed by 4 bases and the J gene end by 3 bases; junction bases not matched to a gene: 12. CDR3 DNA sequence: TGTGCCAGCAGCCCCCGGTCGGGGGAGGGCATCTACGAGCAGTACTTC. Its protein is CASSPRSGEGIYEQYF.

This clonotype was observed once. This rearrangement joins TRBV10-3 to TRBJ2-3, with D possibly being TRBD1 (5 bases). V was shortened by 10 bases and J by 0 bases, with 14 bases between the two germline ends. CDR3 length: 14 amino acids. In germline, CDR1 is ENHRY, CDR2 SYGVKD. The CDR3 is CASSDRLSTDTQYF. CDR3 nucleotide sequence: TGTGCCAGCAGCGACAGACTTAGCACAGATACGCAGTATTTT.

The J gene is TRBJ1-2, the V gene TRBV15; weak D call: TRBD1 (6 bases). Germline CDR1 and CDR2: LNHNV and YYDKDF (reference sequence). There are 16 residues in the CDR3. V was clipped by 0 bases and J by 7 bases, with 18 bases between them. The CDR3: CATSREQGPLNGGYTF. As DNA, the CDR3 is TGTGCCACCAGCAGAGAACAGGGACCCTTAAATGGTGGCTACACCTTC.

V gene TRBV5-1 combines with J gene TRBJ2-7; D perhaps matches TRBD1 (6 bases). Germline V gene lookup returns CDR1 SGHRS and CDR2 YFSETQ. V lost 1 base and J lost 5, with 10 bases in between. The CDR3 sequence is 13 residues long. In nucleotides, the CDR3 is TGCGCCAGCAGCTTGACAGGGTCCAACGAGCAGTACTTC. This gives the protein CASSLTGSNEQYF.